A single sample gave rise to the 22 T cell receptor beta chains below, sequenced in a study of T cells after yellow fever vaccination. MiXCR, run by TCRdb on the 5' RACE reads, gives a single entry per CDR3 protein. The data show 300,000 to 450,000 distinct CDR3 sequences, 7% to 10% seen once. Sequences were derived from PBMCs, sampled roughly 45 days after the first yellow fever vaccination. The source is a man between 18 and 29 years old who received the YFV17D yellow fever vaccine.

In this sample, this clonotype turned up a few times. V usage is TRBV5-1 and J usage is TRBJ1-6, with D perhaps TRBD1 (6 bases). The CDR3 covers 14 residues. Per germline, CDR1 SGHRS and CDR2 YFSETQ. With 0 bases removed from V and 9 bases from J, the gap between germline ends came to 10 bases. CDR3 protein: CASSLDREGSPLHF. CDR3 nucleotide sequence: TGCGCCAGCAGCTTGGACAGGGAAGGTTCACCCCTCCACTTT. Full variable domain (outside the CDR3, taken from reference TRBV5-1 and TRBJ1-6): KAGVTQTPRYLIKTRGQQVTLSCSPISGHRSVSWYQQTPGQGLQFLFEYFSETQRNKGNFPGRFSGRQFSNSRSEMNVSTLELGDSALYLCASSLDREGSPLHFGNGTRLTVT.

This clonotype was counted many times. The V call is TRBV6-2 or TRBV6-3, the J call TRBJ2-3; 7 positions match TRBD2. The junction had 9 bases not matched to a gene; V was cut back by 7 bases and J by 2 bases. CDR3 size: 15 residues. Germline V CDR1 and CDR2: MNHEY, SVGEGT. For the CDR3, the DNA is TGTGCCAGCACTCACGGGCTAGCGGACACAGATACGCAGTATTTT. Amino acids: CASTHGLADTDTQYF.

J is TRBJ2-2 and V is TRBV6-5; D call uncertain. CDR3 length: 15 amino acids. CDR1 is MNHEY and CDR2 is SVGAGI in the germline V gene. V lost 2 bases, J lost 4 bases, and 11 bases lay in between. CDR3 residues: CASSYGAISTGELFF. CDR3 DNA sequence: TGTGCCAGCAGTTACGGCGCTATCTCCACCGGGGAGCTGTTTTTT.

The sample holds a few counts of this clonotype. The chain is built from TRBV6-1 and TRBJ1-5; no clear D gene. The length of the CDR3 is 13 residues. V lost 5 bases to trimming and J lost 5 bases, with 10 bases between them. Germline assignment: CDR1 MNHNS and CDR2 SASEGT. CDR3 protein: CASSPGDYQPQHF. In DNA form, the CDR3 reads TGTGCCAGCAGTCCAGGCGATTATCAGCCCCAGCATTTT.

This clonotype was detected only a few times. V and J are TRBV11-2 and TRBJ2-3; D possibly corresponds to TRBD2 (5 bases). The CDR3 loop spans 13 amino acids. CDR1 is SGHAT, CDR2 FQNNGV, per germline. Trimming cost V 5 bases and J 8 bases, with 14 bases left between them. The CDR3 loop reads CASSPVREGTQYF. The DNA of the CDR3 is TGTGCCAGCAGCCCGGTCCGAGAGGGTACGCAGTATTTT.

The chain has TRBV27 and TRBJ2-7, with D perhaps TRBD1 (6 bases). The CDR3 length is 14 residues. Germline CDR1 and CDR2: MNHEY and SMNVEV (reference sequence). Trimming stripped 6 bases from V and 1 base from J, with 13 bases between. CDR3 residues: CASRRGWDSYEQYF. In DNA form, the CDR3 reads TGTGCCAGCAGAAGGGGGTGGGATTCCTACGAGCAGTACTTC.

V and J are TRBV7-2 and TRBJ2-7; D gene unclear. The CDR3 spans 11 residues. In germline, CDR1 is SGHTA, CDR2 FQGNSA. Trimming cost V 5 bases and J 5 bases, with 7 bases left between them. The CDR3 spells CASSGRNEQYF. CDR3 nucleotide sequence: TGTGCCAGCAGCGGTAGGAACGAGCAGTACTTC.

This clonotype showed up many times. CDR3 bases: TGTGCCAGCAGCTCACAGGTTGGGCTAGCGGAAGAGACCCAGTACTTC. Encoded protein: CASSSQVGLAEETQYF. This chain joins TRBV6-2 or TRBV6-3 and TRBJ2-5; 7 bases map to TRBD2. Germline V gene data show CDR1 as MNHEY and CDR2 as SVGEGT. V shed 6 bases, J shed 3 bases, and the junction held 13 bases outside the gene matches. CDR3 length equals 16 residues.

This clonotype showed up many times. The gene calls are TRBV5-4 and TRBJ2-5; TRBD2 agrees at 9 bases. The CDR3 runs 15 residues. CDR1 and CDR2 from the germline V gene are SGHNT and YYREEE (reference sequence). The J segment lost 2 bases and the V segment lost 4 bases, leaving 6 bases of the junction unmatched. The CDR3 DNA sequence: TGTGCCAGCAGCGTTGTCCTAGCGGGACAAGAGACCCAGTACTTC. Translated: CASSVVLAGQETQYF.

There are many counts of this clonotype. The chain uses TRBV3-1 and TRBJ1-6; D unclear. This CDR3 comprises 17 residues. CDR1 is LGHDT and CDR2 is YNNKEL in the germline V gene (reference sequence). V was clipped by 1 base and J by 7 bases, with 17 bases between them. This CDR3 reads CASSQGAAALYNSPLHF. CDR3 DNA sequence: TGTGCCAGCAGCCAAGGGGCAGCAGCTTTATACAATTCACCCCTCCACTTT.

This clonotype appeared a few times. The chain recombines TRBV5-1 with TRBJ2-7; TRBD1 agrees at 8 bases. Germline CDR1 is SGHRS and CDR2 is YFSETQ. The CDR3 sequence is 15 residues long. Trimming at V came to 2 bases and at J to 3 bases, leaving 7 bases not matched to a gene. CDR3 amino acids: CASSLSTGANYEQYF. As DNA, the CDR3 is TGCGCCAGCAGCTTATCGACAGGGGCTAACTACGAGCAGTACTTC. Variable domain in full (rest from reference TRBV5-1 and TRBJ2-7): KAGVTQTPRYLIKTRGQQVTLSCSPISGHRSVSWYQQTPGQGLQFLFEYFSETQRNKGNFPGRFSGRQFSNSRSEMNVSTLELGDSALYLCASSLSTGANYEQYFGPGTRLTVT.

This clonotype was seen a handful of times. The rearrangement joins TRBV2 to TRBJ1-2; D perhaps matches TRBD1 (6 bases). Germline assignment: CDR1 SNHLY and CDR2 FYNNEI. V dropped 7 bases and J dropped 1 base, with 13 bases sitting between them. The CDR3 totals 14 residues. The CDR3 nucleotides read TGTGCCAGCACCCAGGGGCCAAGTAACTATGGCTACACCTTC. Its translation is CASTQGPSNYGYTF.

This chain links TRBV20-1 with TRBJ2-3; the D is unclear. V was trimmed by 4 bases and J by 2 bases, leaving 16 bases between them. The CDR3 is 15 residues long. Germline V gene lookup returns CDR1 DFQATT and CDR2 SNEGSKA (reference sequence). CDR3 DNA sequence: TGCAGTGCTACCTCGTGTGCCAGGAACACAGATACGCAGTATTTT. Translating it yields CSATSCARNTDTQYF.

The table lists this clonotype with many counts. This rearrangement joins TRBV4-1 to TRBJ1-1; D may be TRBD1 (6 bases). The CDR3 is 17 amino acids. Germline V CDR1 and CDR2: MGHRA, YSYEKL. The ends were cut back, 0 bases at V and 1 base at J, with 15 bases in the middle. This chain's CDR3 is CASSQEAPGGRNTEAFF. Written as DNA, the CDR3 is TGCGCCAGCAGCCAAGAGGCGCCCGGGGGGCGGAACACTGAAGCTTTCTTT.

At least ten counts were recorded for this clonotype. The chain links TRBV11-2 to TRBJ2-5; tentative D call: TRBD1 (6 bases). V lost 1 base and J lost 5, with 11 bases in between. CDR3 length: 14 amino acids. CDR1 SGHAT and CDR2 FQNNGV come from the germline V gene. The CDR3 DNA reads as TGTGCCAGCAGCTTAGGGGGGCAGAGGGAGACCCAGTACTTC. Translation: CASSLGGQRETQYF.

The table lists this clonotype with a few counts. The genes are TRBV6-1 and TRBJ1-2, with D tentatively TRBD1 (6 bases). Germline CDR1 MNHNS, CDR2 SASEGT. The V and J ends lost 7 bases and 1 base respectively, with 13 bases between them. CDR3 size: 14 residues. CDR3 sequence: CASTLDRRNYGYTF. DNA of the CDR3: TGTGCCAGCACCCTAGACAGGCGTAACTATGGCTACACCTTC.

This clonotype was observed a handful of times. This sequence joins TRBV24-1 and TRBJ1-2; unclear D gene. CDR3 length equals 16 residues. Germline loops: CDR1 KGHDR, CDR2 SFDVKD. Trimming took 4 bases from V and 8 from J, leaving 22 bases between them. This CDR3 reads CATSDPNRGEERGYTF. As DNA, the CDR3 is TGTGCCACCAGTGACCCCAATCGCGGGGAGGAACGAGGCTACACCTTC.

The chain employs TRBV6-5 and TRBJ2-1; TRBD2 agrees at 11 bases. The CDR3 is 16 residues long. Germline trimming cut 2 bases from V and 1 base from J; bases unmatched to any gene: 1. The germline gives CDR1 MNHEY, CDR2 SVGAGI. CDR3 loop: CASSYGTSGSYNEQFF. The DNA of the CDR3 is TGTGCCAGCAGTTACGGGACTAGCGGATCCTACAATGAGCAGTTCTTC.

This clonotype has a handful of counts. The rearrangement uses TRBV11-2 and TRBJ2-3, with TRBD2 identical over 8 bases. This CDR3 has 18 residues. Germline-derived CDR1 and CDR2 are SGHAT and FQNNGV. Trimming took 4 bases from V and 0 from J; bases not matched to a gene: 12. The CDR3 coding sequence is TGTGCCAGCAGCTCAACCGGGACTAGGCCCCGAAGCACAGATACGCAGTATTTT. This encodes CASSSTGTRPRSTDTQYF.

There are a few counts of this clonotype. The J gene is TRBJ2-1, the V gene TRBV5-5; 7 nucleotides match TRBD1. This CDR3 comprises 15 residues. The junction had 8 bases not matched to a gene; V was cut back by 3 bases and J by 5 bases. Germline V gene sequence: CDR1 SGHKS, CDR2 YYEKEE (reference sequence). The CDR3: CASSSKTGYNNEQFF. The CDR3 region has the DNA TGTGCCAGCAGCTCAAAGACAGGGTACAACAATGAGCAGTTCTTC.

This clonotype has a handful of counts. This chain uses TRBV6-2 or TRBV6-3 with TRBJ1-1; D perhaps matches TRBD1 (5 bases). V lost 4 bases and J 5 bases, leaving 14 bases between the germline ends. Germline V gene sequence: CDR1 MNHEY, CDR2 SVGEGT. The CDR3 length is 14 residues. The chain's CDR3 is CASSFPGWETEAFF. The CDR3 DNA follows: TGTGCCAGCAGTTTTCCAGGGTGGGAGACTGAAGCTTTCTTT.

The rearrangement joins TRBV4-1 to TRBJ2-7; TRBD1 aligns across 11 bases. CDR3 size: 17 residues. Germline CDR1 MGHRA, CDR2 YSYEKL. V dropped 0 bases and J dropped 5; count of bases not matched to a gene: 9. For the CDR3, the DNA is TGCGCCAGCAGCCAAGAAACCGGGACAGGGGGGTCCCACGAGCAGTACGTC. Translating gives CASSQETGTGGSHEQYV.